The TCR beta chain described here comes from a study of CD8+ T cells in alopecia areata. The investigators collected lesional scalp punch biopsies and peripheral blood from alopecia areata patients. Following extraction, RNA underwent reverse transcription to cDNA, which served as the sequencing template. The protocol was immunoSEQ multiplex PCR, while the TCRdb copy is restricted to in-frame clones and leaves out a portion. Of about 12,000 clones listed, 45% to 70% are singletons. The CDR3 length is 17 residues. CDR1 SNHLY and CDR2 FYNNEI come from the germline V gene. The V and J ends lost 5 bases and 3 bases, in that order; junction bases with no gene match: 12.

This TCR derives from a human donor with alopecia areata. The specimen was skin. This chain connects TRBV2 to TRBJ2-7; 11 bases align to TRBD2. The CDR3 nucleotides read TGTGCCAGCAGTCTCCGACCCGCGGGACTAGCGGACTACGAGCAGTACTTC. Translating it yields CASSLRPAGLADYEQYF.